Sequencing of this T cell receptor beta chain was carried out in a study of shared clonotypes between healthy human individuals. Overall study findings and caveats: On the whole, naive subsets had larger estimated richness than memory subsets had.

Generated by immunoSEQ multiplex PCR, the TCRdb table keeps only in-frame clones and is missing some. The table lists some 2,400,000 clones, nearly 97% of them singletons. The germline gives CDR1 SGHRS, CDR2 YFSETQ. This CDR3 contains 16 residues. With V trimmed by 4 bases and J by 1 base, 11 bases remained unmatched. Concerning this clone: The target antigen is unknown.

The TCR originated in a man between 18 and 35 years old in good health. What was sequenced was naive CD4+ T cells sorted from blood. Subset reported: CD45RA+ positively selected. The chain employs TRBV5-1 and TRBJ2-7; 7 bases align to TRBD1. The CDR3 region is CASSKSLGQESYEQYF. CDR3 nucleotides: TGCGCCAGCAGCAAAAGCTTAGGACAGGAGTCCTACGAGCAGTACTTC. Combining the CDR3 with reference TRBV5-1 and TRBJ2-7 gives the whole variable domain KAGVTQTPRYLIKTRGQQVTLSCSPISGHRSVSWYQQTPGQGLQFLFEYFSETQRNKGNFPGRFSGRQFSNSRSEMNVSTLELGDSALYLCASSKSLGQESYEQYFGPGTRLTVT.